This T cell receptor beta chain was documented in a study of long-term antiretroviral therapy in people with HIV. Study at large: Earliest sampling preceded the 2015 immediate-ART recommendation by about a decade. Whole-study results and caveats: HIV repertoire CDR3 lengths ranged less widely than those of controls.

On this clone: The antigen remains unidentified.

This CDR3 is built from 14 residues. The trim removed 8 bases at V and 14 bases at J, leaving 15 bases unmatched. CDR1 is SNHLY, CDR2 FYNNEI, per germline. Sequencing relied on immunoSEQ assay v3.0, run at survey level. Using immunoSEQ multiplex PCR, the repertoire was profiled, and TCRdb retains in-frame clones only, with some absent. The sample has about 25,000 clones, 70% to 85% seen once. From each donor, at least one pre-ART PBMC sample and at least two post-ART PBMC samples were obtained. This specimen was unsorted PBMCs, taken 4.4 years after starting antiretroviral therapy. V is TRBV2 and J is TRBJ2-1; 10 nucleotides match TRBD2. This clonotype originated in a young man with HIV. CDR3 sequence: CASCYVAGGPEEFF. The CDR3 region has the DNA TGTGCCAGCTGCTACGTAGCGGGGGGCCCCGAGGAGTTCTTC.